Listed here are 32 T cell receptor beta chains from one sample, sequenced in a study of beta chain features in type 1 diabetes. The investigators reverse transcribed all of the isolated RNA, so they sequenced expressed TCRB transcripts. Clones were read by immunoSEQ multiplex PCR, and TCRdb kept only the in-frame ones, dropping some. Of about 130,000 clones in the sample, about 10% are singletons; the top ten hold around 0.7%. Material: central memory CD4+ T cells from blood. Receptors originate from a man in his late teens or twenties in good health.

The V call is TRBV4-3, the J call TRBJ1-4; 9 bases fit TRBD1. The germline gives CDR1 LGHNA, CDR2 YSLEER. The CDR3 runs to 15 residues. V lost 1 base, J lost 7 bases, and 4 bases stayed unmatched. The CDR3 DNA is TGCGCCAGCAGCCAAGTCGGGACAGGGAGTGAAAAACTGTTTTTT. Translating gives CASSQVGTGSEKLFF.

This chain connects TRBV10-3 to TRBJ2-5; tentative D call: TRBD2 (5 bases). The CDR3 has 15 amino acids. Deletions cut 0 bases from V and 5 bases from J, with 13 bases between. CDR1 is ENHRY, CDR2 SYGVKD, per germline. The CDR3 spells CAISESKHGGETQYF. For the CDR3, the DNA is TGTGCCATCAGTGAGTCGAAACACGGCGGGGAGACCCAGTACTTC.

The sample holds a few counts of this clone. The genes are TRBV5-1 and TRBJ2-1, with a tentative D call TRBD1 (5 bases). The CDR3 runs 15 residues. Per germline, CDR1 SGHRS and CDR2 YFSETQ. V was clipped by 1 base and J by 1 base, with 9 bases between them. CDR3 in amino acids: CASSLLGLSYNEQFF. The DNA for the CDR3 is TGCGCCAGCAGCTTGTTGGGGCTGTCCTACAATGAGCAGTTCTTC. The whole variable domain, filled in from reference TRBV5-1 and TRBJ2-1, reads KAGVTQTPRYLIKTRGQQVTLSCSPISGHRSVSWYQQTPGQGLQFLFEYFSETQRNKGNFPGRFSGRQFSNSRSEMNVSTLELGDSALYLCASSLLGLSYNEQFFGPGTRLTVL.

Only a few counts were recorded for this clone. The chain links TRBV7-9 to TRBJ2-1; TRBD2 agrees at 12 bases. Germline assignment: CDR1 SEHNR and CDR2 FQNEAQ (reference sequence). The CDR3 covers 16 residues. V dropped 5 bases and J dropped 5; count of bases not matched to a gene: 7. The CDR3 loop is CASSQLRTSGDNEQFF. The CDR3 DNA is TGTGCCAGCAGCCAATTACGGACTAGCGGGGACAATGAGCAGTTCTTC.

V gene TRBV10-3 combines with J gene TRBJ2-1; the match to TRBD2 covers 8 bases. CDR1 and CDR2 (germline): ENHRY, SYGVKD. J gave up 9 bases and V 6 bases, and 7 bases lay outside the gene matches. The CDR3 is 13 residues long. CDR3 in DNA: TGTGCCATCAGCGAGGGACTAGGGGGTGAGCAGTTCTTC. It codes for CAISEGLGGEQFF.

The chain joins TRBV7-3 to TRBJ2-3, with D possibly matching TRBD1 (5 bases). V lost 3 bases to trimming and J lost 4 bases, with 14 bases between them. Germline CDR1 reads SGHTA; CDR2 reads FQGTGA. There are 15 residues in the CDR3. CDR3 DNA sequence: TGTGCCAGCAGCTTTTCGTGGGGCCCATCAGATACGCAGTATTTT. Protein: CASSFSWGPSDTQYF.

In its sample, this clone was seen a few times. The rearrangement joins TRBV18 to TRBJ1-2; maybe TRBD1 (5 bases). V gave up 3 bases and J gave up 5 bases, with 16 bases separating them. Germline V lookup: CDR1 KGHSH, CDR2 LQKENI. The CDR3 has 15 residues. CDR3 region: CASSPRVGEPYGYTF. The CDR3 DNA follows: TGTGCCAGCTCACCCCGGGTAGGGGAACCGTATGGCTACACCTTC.

The chain recombines TRBV27 with TRBJ2-6; D not certain. CDR3 length: 16 residues. The V end was cut by 4 bases, the J end by 0 bases, with 10 bases between. Germline loops: CDR1 MNHEY, CDR2 SMNVEV (reference sequence). This CDR3 is CASSYEWSSGANVLTF. The CDR3 DNA is TGTGCCAGCAGTTATGAATGGAGCTCTGGGGCCAACGTCCTGACTTTC.

The chain combines TRBV10-3 with TRBJ2-4; 7 positions agree with TRBD1. CDR3 size: 15 residues. V was clipped by 4 bases and J by 8 bases; unmatched bases: 11. CDR1 is ENHRY and CDR2 is SYGVKD in the germline V gene. For the CDR3, the DNA is TGTGCCATCAGTGGGGGACAGACTGTGCGGGACATTCAGTACTTC. Translated: CAISGGQTVRDIQYF.

The CDR3 sequence: CASSPQGNTGELFF. Written as DNA, the CDR3 is TGTGCCAGCTCGCCACAGGGAAACACCGGGGAGCTGTTTTTT. The chain recombines TRBV2 with TRBJ2-2; possibly TRBD1 for D (6 bases). V gave up 8 bases and J gave up 2 bases, with 12 bases separating them. The CDR3 runs to 14 residues. CDR1 and CDR2 from the germline V gene are SNHLY and FYNNEI.

This clone was counted only a few times. The chain combines TRBV9 with TRBJ2-3; 11 bases fit TRBD1. Per germline, CDR1 SGDLS and CDR2 YYNGEE. The CDR3 has 16 residues. Trimming at V came to 0 bases and at J to 3 bases, leaving 3 bases not matched to a gene. CDR3 residues: CASSVGRDRGTDTQYF. DNA for the CDR3: TGTGCCAGCAGCGTAGGGAGGGACAGGGGGACAGATACGCAGTATTTT.

The chain carries TRBV7-8 and TRBJ2-7, with TRBD1 matching 7 bases. The length of the CDR3 is 17 residues. The V gene end was trimmed by 1 base and the J gene end by 2 bases; junction bases not matched to a gene: 11. Germline lookup yields CDR1 SGHVS and CDR2 FQNEAQ. The CDR3 here is CASSLVLWDSRPYEQYF. The CDR3 coding sequence is TGTGCCAGCAGCTTAGTTCTTTGGGACAGCCGTCCCTACGAGCAGTACTTC.

The chain carries TRBV7-2 and TRBJ2-1, with D unresolved. The germline V gene encodes CDR1 SGHTA and CDR2 FQGNSA. The CDR3 totals 12 residues. V was trimmed by 5 bases and J by 9 bases, leaving 11 bases between them. The CDR3 loop is CASSPSLSEQFF. The CDR3 DNA follows: TGTGCCAGCAGCCCCAGTCTTTCTGAGCAGTTCTTC.

Only a few counts were recorded for this clone. The CDR3 sequence: CASSQEVGQGATDTQYF. The DNA of the CDR3 is TGTGCCAGCAGCCAAGAGGTTGGGCAGGGGGCTACAGATACGCAGTATTTT. The J gene is TRBJ2-3, the V gene TRBV4-2, with 8 bases that match TRBD1. This CDR3 is built from 17 residues. Germline CDR1 LGHNA, CDR2 YNFKEQ. V lost 0 bases to trimming and J lost 3 bases; unmatched junction nucleotides: 8.

The J gene is TRBJ1-1, the V gene TRBV14; D gene ambiguous. This CDR3 is built from 13 residues. Germline V lookup: CDR1 SGHDN, CDR2 FVKESK. Trimming removed 5 bases at V and 4 bases at J, with 11 bases between. The CDR3 here is CASSKKGSTEAFF. The CDR3 DNA reads as TGTGCCAGCAGCAAGAAAGGGAGCACTGAAGCTTTCTTT.

The V and J genes are TRBV13 and TRBJ2-7; D not resolved. Germline V lookup: CDR1 PRHDT, CDR2 FYEKMQ (reference sequence). The V and J ends lost 4 bases and 8 bases respectively, with 12 bases between them. The CDR3 is 12 residues long. CDR3 amino acids: CASSSLVPKQYF. The CDR3 DNA sequence: TGTGCCAGCAGCTCCTTAGTCCCCAAGCAGTACTTC.

The J gene is TRBJ2-1, the V gene TRBV7-8, with D possibly matching TRBD2 (7 bases). The CDR3 covers 15 residues. Germline V gives CDR1 SGHVS, CDR2 FQNEAQ. Trimming took 6 bases from V and 7 from J, leaving 19 bases between them. CDR3 nucleotides: TGTGCCAGCAGTTTTCAAGGGGGGGCGGATAATGAGCAGTTCTTC. Encoded protein: CASSFQGGADNEQFF.

The chain joins TRBV6-4 to TRBJ2-1; 8 bases align to TRBD2. The V and J ends lost 4 bases and 4 bases, in that order; junction bases with no gene match: 3. CDR1 is MRHNA and CDR2 is SNTAGT in the germline V gene. The length of the CDR3 is 14 residues. The CDR3 region is CASSGVAGYNEQFF. The CDR3 coding sequence is TGTGCCAGCAGTGGTGTAGCGGGGTACAATGAGCAGTTCTTC.

In this sample, this clone turned up a few times. The chain combines TRBV11-2 with TRBJ2-7, with 7 bases fitting TRBD1. The germline CDR1 and CDR2 sequences are SGHAT and FQNNGV. J was trimmed by 3 bases and V by 3 bases; bases with no gene match: 11. The CDR3 sequence is 16 residues long. CDR3 amino acids: CASSFAGGSLSYEQYF. The CDR3 DNA reads as TGTGCCAGCAGCTTCGCAGGGGGATCACTAAGCTACGAGCAGTACTTC. The full variable domain, its missing parts supplied by reference TRBV11-2 and TRBJ2-7, is EAGVAQSPRYKIIEKRQSVAFWCNPISGHATLYWYQQILGQGPKLLIQFQNNGVVDDSQLPKDRFSAERLKGVDSTLKIQPAKLEDSAVYLCASSFAGGSLSYEQYFGPGTRLTVT.

The chain joins TRBV7-2 to TRBJ1-1; 7 bases align to TRBD1. The junction had 4 bases not matched to a gene; V was cut back by 5 bases and J by 1 base. The CDR3 extends over 14 amino acids. Germline-derived CDR1 and CDR2 are SGHTA and FQGNSA. CDR3 sequence: CASSVRQGNTEAFF. The CDR3 DNA is TGTGCCAGCAGCGTAAGACAGGGGAACACTGAAGCTTTCTTT.

This rearrangement joins TRBV29-1 to TRBJ2-2, with D hard to call. V shed 5 bases and J shed 5 bases, with 18 bases lying between them. The CDR3 runs to 15 residues. The germline CDR1 and CDR2 sequences are SQVTM and ANQGSEA. The CDR3 region has the DNA TGCAGCGTTCTTAGCCGGTTCGCTGGGACCGGGGAGCTGTTTTTT. Residues: CSVLSRFAGTGELFF.

This clone was counted only a few times. The CDR3 DNA reads TGTGCCAGCAGCACGAGACTAGCGGGGAGCACAGATACGCAGTATTTT. Translation: CASSTRLAGSTDTQYF. The chain is built from TRBV5-4 and TRBJ2-3; 11 positions agree with TRBD2. CDR3 length equals 16 residues. Germline lookup yields CDR1 SGHNT and CDR2 YYREEE (reference sequence). V gave up 4 bases and J gave up 0 bases; unmatched junction bases: 4.

About this clone: Within the sample, other DNA sequences also encode this same CDR3. CDR3 region: CASSLAGGPADTQYF. The CDR3 DNA sequence: TGCGCCAGCAGCTTGGCGGGGGGGCCCGCAGATACGCAGTATTTT. V gene TRBV5-1 combines with J gene TRBJ2-3, with 8 bases fitting TRBD2. The CDR3 extends over 15 amino acids. Per the germline V gene, CDR1 is SGHRS and CDR2 is YFSETQ. Trimming at V came to 0 bases and at J to 4 bases, leaving 4 bases not matched to a gene.

This clone was observed a few times. The rearrangement links TRBV11-2 to TRBJ2-1; 8 nucleotides align to TRBD1. V lost 4 bases, J lost 6 bases, and 14 bases stayed unmatched. The CDR3 contains 17 residues. The germline CDR1 and CDR2 sequences are SGHAT and FQNNGV. CDR3 in amino acids: CASSYGRLDRASNEQFF. CDR3 DNA: TGTGCCAGCAGCTATGGGAGGTTGGACAGGGCGTCCAATGAGCAGTTCTTC.

This chain joins TRBV18 and TRBJ2-3, with a weak D call TRBD2 (5 bases). V dropped 6 bases and J dropped 4 bases, with 11 bases sitting between them. In germline, CDR1 is KGHSH, CDR2 LQKENI. The CDR3 spans 13 residues. The CDR3 spells CASSPSQADTQYF. CDR3 DNA sequence: TGTGCCAGCTCCCCTAGCCAGGCAGATACGCAGTATTTT.

This clone came up a few times. The chain recombines TRBV27 with TRBJ1-4; D perhaps matches TRBD1 (5 bases). Germline V gives CDR1 MNHEY, CDR2 SMNVEV (reference sequence). V dropped 7 bases and J dropped 7 bases, with 13 bases sitting between them. The CDR3 has 13 residues. The CDR3 nucleotides are TGTGCCAGCAACTATAGGGGCGGTGAAAAACTGTTTTTT. Translating gives CASNYRGGEKLFF.

This clone was counted a few times. The chain joins TRBV6-6 to TRBJ2-7, with D possibly matching TRBD2 (6 bases). The CDR3 is made up of 14 amino acids. The germline V gene has CDR1 MNHNY and CDR2 SVGAGI (reference sequence). The V and J ends lost 4 bases and 2 bases respectively, with 12 bases between them. CDR3 amino acids: CASSFGGVTYEQYF. In DNA, the CDR3 is TGTGCCAGCAGTTTCGGCGGGGTCACCTACGAGCAGTACTTC.

This clone was seen a few times. This sequence joins TRBV5-1 and TRBJ1-3; possibly TRBD1 for D (6 bases). Germline CDR1 and CDR2: SGHRS and YFSETQ. This CDR3 is built from 15 residues. V lost 3 bases to trimming and J lost 3 bases, with 13 bases between them. CDR3 region: CASSSARGFGNTIYF. The CDR3, as DNA: TGCGCCAGCAGCTCCGCCAGGGGTTTTGGAAACACCATATATTTT.

This clone came up a few times. V gene TRBV2 combines with J gene TRBJ1-2; 7 nucleotides line up with TRBD1. The germline gives CDR1 SNHLY, CDR2 FYNNEI. The V segment lost 6 bases and the J segment 4 bases; nucleotides outside the gene matches: 8. The CDR3 spans 14 residues. The CDR3 nucleotides read TGTGCCAGCAGGGGCGACAGGGACACCTATGGCTACACCTTC. Protein: CASRGDRDTYGYTF.

The chain joins TRBV6-5 to TRBJ2-3; TRBD2 aligns across 8 bases. Germline V gives CDR1 MNHEY, CDR2 SVGAGI. The CDR3 loop spans 14 amino acids. Unmatched junction bases numbered 3, after V lost 7 bases and J lost 0 bases. CDR3 DNA: TGTGCCAGCAACGGGGGGGTTAGCACAGATACGCAGTATTTT. Protein product: CASNGGVSTDTQYF.

This clone was observed a handful of times. This chain uses TRBV15 with TRBJ2-2, with TRBD1 matching 9 bases. J lost 6 bases, V lost 6 bases, and 11 bases had no gene match. The CDR3 runs 16 residues. Germline CDR1 reads LNHNV; CDR2 reads YYDKDF (reference sequence). The DNA for the CDR3 is TGTGCCACCAGAGCCCCGGGACAGGGAGGGTCCGGGGAGCTGTTTTTT. As protein: CATRAPGQGGSGELFF.

With respect to this clone: One end of the junction varies from germline; a read error may be responsible. The chain carries TRBV5-4 and TRBJ2-1; 9 bases are a match to TRBD2. The CDR3 loop spans 19 amino acids. CDR1 is SGHNT, CDR2 YYREEE, per germline (reference sequence). The DNA of the CDR3 is TGCGCCAGCAGCCACGCGTGGATCGTCTGGCGGGGGGGAAACAATGAGCAGTTCTTC. Its protein product is CASSHAWIVWRGGNNEQFF.